Shown below are 29 T cell receptor beta chains from a single sample sequenced in a study of monozygotic twins with inflammatory bowel disease. TCRdb re-called the 5' RACE reads; every CDR3 protein appears as one record, without DNA. The sample holds nearly 450,000 distinct CDR3 sequences. The source material was blood. These receptor sequences come from a human donor with ulcerative colitis or Crohn's disease, or a healthy co-twin of an affected twin (not recorded which).

The V call is TRBV28, the J call TRBJ2-7; with no DNA, the TCRdb D assignment of TRBD1 cannot be verified. There are 13 residues in the CDR3. The germline CDR1 and CDR2 sequences are MDHEN and SYDVKM. This chain's CDR3 is CASRRTGVREQYF.

V usage is TRBV12-5 and J usage is TRBJ2-2. CDR1 and CDR2 from the germline V gene are LGHNT and FRNRAP. This CDR3 is built from 16 residues. The CDR3 is CASGQITTDGTGELFF.

V and J are TRBV21-1 and TRBJ2-1. TRBV21-1 is given as a pseudogene. CDR3 size: 15 residues. CDR3 sequence: CASSNHRGSYNEQFF.

The chain employs TRBV5-5 and TRBJ2-1; TCRdb's D call of TRBD1 is untestable without DNA. Per the germline V gene, CDR1 is SGHKS and CDR2 is YYEKEE (reference sequence). The CDR3 covers 16 residues. The CDR3 is CASSFEPPPGYNEQFF.

The chain employs TRBV7-9 and TRBJ1-1; TCRdb returns TRBD1, unconfirmable since there is no DNA. The germline V gene has CDR1 SEHNR and CDR2 FQNEAQ (reference sequence). CDR3 length: 15 residues. The CDR3 loop is CASSWETGVNTEAFF.

This chain links TRBV5-1 with TRBJ2-2; TCRdb gives TRBD1 as the D gene, but with no DNA this cannot be confirmed. The CDR3 runs 15 residues. Germline loops: CDR1 SGHRS, CDR2 YFSETQ. The CDR3 region is CASRGQGAQTGELFF.

This chain connects TRBV6-5 to TRBJ2-1. This CDR3 region has 15 residues. CDR1 and CDR2 (germline): MNHEY, SVGAGI. CDR3 sequence: CASSYSSASYNEQFF.

The CDR3: CASSLLTTGESTEAFF. The V call is TRBV4-1, the J call TRBJ1-1; TCRdb lists TRBD1, though no DNA is available to test this call. Germline CDR1 and CDR2: MGHRA and YSYEKL. The CDR3 covers 16 residues.

The CDR3: CASSRTGIDTEAFF. The chain recombines TRBV7-3 with TRBJ1-1; TCRdb outputs TRBD1, but without DNA this stays unchecked. Germline V gene data show CDR1 as SGHTA and CDR2 as FQGTGA. The CDR3 totals 14 residues.

The J gene is TRBJ2-5, the V gene TRBV7-2; TCRdb names TRBD2, which stays unverified in the absence of DNA. The CDR3 extends over 16 amino acids. The germline V gene has CDR1 SGHTA and CDR2 FQGNSA. The CDR3 is CASSFSGRVGQETQYF.

The chain links TRBV5-1 to TRBJ2-1; TCRdb lists TRBD2, though no DNA is available to test this call. The CDR3 runs to 15 residues. Germline CDR1 SGHRS, CDR2 YFSETQ. The CDR3 loop is CASSLKRTSGDEQFF.

This chain connects TRBV4-1 to TRBJ2-3; the D gene TCRdb calls, TRBD2, cannot be checked with no DNA. Germline CDR1 is MGHRA and CDR2 is YSYEKL. This CDR3 has 16 residues. CDR3 in amino acids: CASSQERGLARDTQYF.

The CDR3 protein is CASSFLVGGPDVAETQYF. The V gene is TRBV5-1, the J gene TRBJ2-5; TCRdb names TRBD1, which stays unverified in the absence of DNA. There are 18 residues in the CDR3. From germline, CDR1 is SGHRS and CDR2 YFSETQ.

This chain uses TRBV2 with TRBJ2-2; without DNA, the TCRdb call of TRBD2 cannot be checked. The CDR3 has 18 residues. Germline V gene data show CDR1 as SNHLY and CDR2 as FYNNEI. The CDR3 loop reads CASSESAAGGPDTGELFF.

The J gene is TRBJ1-4, the V gene TRBV7-2. CDR3 size: 15 residues. Germline CDR1 is SGHTA and CDR2 is FQGNSA. The CDR3 reads CASSRAEGYNEKLFF.

V and J are TRBV20-1 and TRBJ2-3. Germline V gene lookup returns CDR1 DFQATT and CDR2 SNEGSKA (reference sequence). The CDR3 has 13 residues. CDR3 in amino acids: CSASSPRGDTQYF.

The CDR3 sequence is CASSLDPRGGEQFF. The J gene is TRBJ2-1, the V gene TRBV6-6; TCRdb picks TRBD1, but there is no DNA to check that call. CDR3 length: 14 residues. Germline assignment: CDR1 MNHNY and CDR2 SVGAGI (reference sequence).

The chain uses TRBV10-2 and TRBJ1-2; the D gene TCRdb calls, TRBD1, cannot be checked with no DNA. The CDR3 spans 15 residues. Per the germline V gene, CDR1 is WSHSY and CDR2 is SAAADI. The CDR3 loop reads CASKAGTGVNYGYTF.

The gene calls are TRBV12-3 or TRBV12-4 and TRBJ1-2; absent DNA, TCRdb's TRBD1 call cannot be checked. The CDR3 loop spans 14 amino acids. This CDR3 reads CASSRTGKDYGYTF.

The V call is TRBV5-1, the J call TRBJ2-7; the TCRdb call, TRBD1, lacks DNA for checking. Germline loops: CDR1 SGHRS, CDR2 YFSETQ. The CDR3 spans 15 residues. Here the CDR3 reads CASSLGGGSLYEQYF.

The chain joins TRBV10-3 to TRBJ2-3; the TCRdb D gene call, TRBD2, has no DNA to confirm it. The germline V gene encodes CDR1 ENHRY and CDR2 SYGVKD. This CDR3 region has 12 residues. The CDR3: CAISEPGTPQYF.

This sequence joins TRBV27 and TRBJ2-2. This CDR3 spans 16 amino acids. CDR1 and CDR2 (germline): MNHEY, SMNVEV (reference sequence). Here the CDR3 reads CASTHVRTQNTGELFF.

The V gene is TRBV12-3 or TRBV12-4, the J gene TRBJ1-5; TCRdb's D gene call, TRBD1, goes unchecked for lack of DNA. The CDR3 has 15 amino acids. CDR3 loop: CASSVSGLGNQPQHF.

This chain uses TRBV6-2 or TRBV6-3 with TRBJ2-7; the D gene TCRdb calls, TRBD1, cannot be checked with no DNA. Germline lookup yields CDR1 MNHEY and CDR2 SVGEGT. This CDR3 has 15 amino acids. CDR3 sequence: CASSLAATGVGEQYF.

The chain combines TRBV20-1 with TRBJ2-7; the D gene TCRdb calls, TRBD2, cannot be checked with no DNA. From germline, CDR1 is DFQATT and CDR2 SNEGSKA (reference sequence). This CDR3 contains 15 residues. The CDR3 loop reads CSASPLAGPLGEQYF.

This clonotype is medium-sized (0.01 to 0.1%) by frequency. The chain uses TRBV27 and TRBJ1-5. There are 15 residues in the CDR3. Per germline, CDR1 MNHEY and CDR2 SMNVEV (reference sequence). This CDR3 is CASSHEGGGDQPQHF.

V usage is TRBV6-1 and J usage is TRBJ2-7; the D call of TRBD1 rests on TCRdb alone, since no DNA is present to check it. This CDR3 has 15 amino acids. CDR1 and CDR2 (germline): MNHNS, SASEGT. CDR3 sequence reads: CASSEGGQTSYEQYF.

The V and J genes are TRBV9 and TRBJ2-2; lacking DNA, the TRBD1 call made by TCRdb goes unchecked. The CDR3 totals 15 residues. CDR1 and CDR2 (germline): SGDLS, YYNGEE. The CDR3: CASSPGTVNTGELFF.

The chain uses TRBV20-1 and TRBJ2-3; the D gene TCRdb calls, TRBD1, cannot be checked with no DNA. The germline gives CDR1 DFQATT, CDR2 SNEGSKA (reference sequence). CDR3 length equals 16 residues. The CDR3 loop is CSARAPYGNFPDTQYF.